A selection of T cell receptor beta chains follows, all from one sample in a study of CD8+ T cells in alopecia areata. Sequencing was performed with immunoSEQ multiplex PCR; in TCRdb, only in-frame clones are kept and a portion is missing. The table lists 210,000 or so clones, just over 65% of them singletons. The sequencing used CD4+ T cells sorted from blood, collected around week 42, from a patient treated with tofacitinib. The receptors originated from a human donor with alopecia areata. Each CDR3 is given with its conserved first and last residue. The order of the fields is J gene, V gene, CDR3 protein.

>TRBJ2-7|TRBV28
CASTPGQPAHEQYF
>TRBJ2-7|TRBV30
CAWSPRGTAERQQYF
>TRBJ1-2|TRBV5-5
CASSNDPPRGYTF
>TRBJ1-1|TRBV6-1
CASSELGQWNTEAFF
>TRBJ2-3|TRBV5-6
CASSSRDTQYF
>TRBJ2-5|TRBV30
CAWSIPLGRETQYF
>TRBJ1-6|TRBV23-1
CASSHGTGGDNSPLHF
>TRBJ1-6|TRBV6-1
CATYPGGGGSPLHF
>TRBJ1-2|TRBV18
CASSPSGGSGYTF
>TRBJ2-1|TRBV29-1
CSVGHGGYNEQFF
>TRBJ2-7|TRBV2
CDSSENPLDEQYF
>TRBJ2-2|TRBV9
CASSVELGGELFF
>TRBJ2-7|TRBV2
CASSASGYEQYF
>TRBJ2-5|TRBV2
CASTRGPETQYF
>TRBJ1-5|TRBV10-3
CAISEMGNQPQHF
>TRBJ1-6|TRBV14
CASSQVGRLGNSPLHF
>TRBJ1-2|TRBV6-6
CASSSTGNYGYTF
>TRBJ2-3|TRBV2
CASRTGDADTQYF
>TRBJ2-5|TRBV2
CASSEPLGQYF